The entry that follows covers one TCR beta chain sequence. The source of the sample is a study of T cells in Graves' hyperthyroidism and ophthalmopathy. There were TCR beta CDR3 regions amplified from RNA transcripts. HTBI primers drove first-round RT-PCR of the TCR CDR3. One entry per CDR3 protein results from TCRdb running MiXCR on the multiplex PCR reads. This table has around 340,000 distinct CDR3 sequences, about 15% appearing once. The germline gives CDR1 SQVTM, CDR2 ANQGSEA. The CDR3 is made up of 16 amino acids. The V gene end was trimmed by 8 bases and the J gene end by 9 bases; junction bases not matched to a gene: 14. Fresh peripheral blood, around 9.2 ml of it, supplied the PBMCs.

Sequencing was carried out using blood. The origin of this receptor is a young woman with Graves' hyperthyroidism. This chain uses TRBV29-1 with TRBJ2-1; 15 bases are shared with TRBD2. The CDR3 sequence: CSSRAGGLAGGGEQFF. The CDR3, as DNA: TGCAGCTCCAGGGCAGGGGGACTAGCGGGAGGAGGTGAGCAGTTCTTC.